A selection of T cell receptor beta chains follows, all from one sample in a study of T cells in narcolepsy. Clones were sequenced by immunoSEQ multiplex PCR, and TCRdb holds only the in-frame ones, with some missing. This sample has some 29,000 clones, with about 87% found just once. Sequences were obtained from memory (CD45RA-) CD4+ T cells from blood. The receptors shown here come from a human donor in good health. Each CDR3 is given with its conserved first and last residue. A D gene is named only where the DNA matches it firmly. Rows may omit the clone size; those that give it use once, few, many or a size class.

size | J | V | D | CDR3 | DNA
. | TRBJ2-6 | TRBV18 | . | CASSPRQPGANVLTF | TGTGCCAGCTCACCACGGCAGCCTGGGGCCAACGTCCTGACTTTC
. | TRBJ2-7 | TRBV19 | . | CASREWGDAQYF | TGTGCCAGCAGGGAGTGGGGGGATGCGCAGTACTTC
. | TRBJ1-4 | TRBV9 | . | CASSVATGGGEKLFF | TGTGCCAGCAGCGTAGCTACAGGCGGAGGGGAAAAACTGTTTTTT
. | TRBJ1-2 | TRBV6-1 | TRBD1 | CASSSTIQGMEGYTF | TGTGCCAGCAGTTCCACCATACAGGGGATGGAAGGCTACACCTTC
. | TRBJ2-7 | TRBV30 | TRBD2 | CAWRGLAGVNSYEQYF | TGTGCCTGGAGAGGACTAGCGGGAGTCAACTCCTACGAGCAGTACTTC
. | TRBJ1-5 | TRBV28 | TRBD1 | CASIIGGSGNQPQHF | TGTGCCAGCATAATAGGGGGCAGCGGCAATCAGCCCCAGCATTTT
. | TRBJ2-3 | TRBV13 | . | CASEGLNTDTQYF | TGTGCCAGCGAGGGGCTTAACACAGATACGCAGTATTTT
. | TRBJ2-3 | TRBV30 | TRBD2 | CAWTRGRALNGPLSTDTQYF | TGTGCCTGGACCCGCGGGAGAGCTTTGAACGGACCCCTTAGCACAGATACGCAGTATTTT
. | TRBJ2-1 | TRBV7-2 | . | CASSLAGAEQFF | TGTGCCAGCAGCTTAGCGGGGGCTGAGCAGTTCTTC
once | TRBJ2-3 | TRBV11-3 | TRBD2 | CASSTRTSGEDTQYF | TGTGCCAGCAGCACCCGGACTAGCGGGGAAGATACGCAGTATTTT
. | TRBJ1-5 | TRBV11-2 | TRBD1 | CASSLTGGSNQPQHF | TGTGCCAGCAGCTTGACAGGGGGTAGCAATCAGCCCCAGCATTTT
. | TRBJ1-1 | TRBV19 | . | CASSIGRGVNTEAFF | TGTGCCAGTAGTATAGGCCGGGGGGTGAACACTGAAGCTTTCTTT
. | TRBJ1-2 | TRBV28 | . | CASSFGGTNYGYTF | TGTGCCAGCAGTTTCGGGGGAACAAACTATGGCTACACCTTC
. | TRBJ2-7 | TRBV15 | TRBD1 | CATSRPSGQAVQYF | TGTGCCACCAGCAGACCCTCAGGACAGGCGGTACAGTACTTC
. | TRBJ1-1 | TRBV28 | . | CASSVNTEAFF | TGTGCCAGCAGTGTGAACACTGAAGCTTTCTTT
. | TRBJ1-2 | TRBV11-2 | TRBD1 | CASSFGTGSSSYGYTF | TGTGCCAGCAGCTTTGGGACAGGGAGCTCTTCCTATGGCTACACCTTC
. | TRBJ1-4 | TRBV5-8 | TRBD1 | CASSSLTGMGEKLFF | TGTGCCAGCAGCTCGTTGACAGGGATGGGTGAAAAACTGTTTTTT
. | TRBJ2-1 | TRBV11-1 | . | CASSSETRSHEQFF | TGTGCCAGCAGCTCGGAGACTAGGTCACATGAGCAGTTCTTC
. | TRBJ1-6 | TRBV1 | . | CTSSLGGGPGISPLHF | TGCACCAGCAGCTTAGGCGGGGGGCCGGGCATTTCACCCCTCCACTTT
. | TRBJ2-3 | TRBV5-1 | TRBD2 | CASSLERTSLTQYF | TGCGCCAGCAGCTTGGAGAGGACTAGCCTAACGCAGTATTTT
. | TRBJ1-4 | TRBV5-1 | . | CASSLTRGDARGKLFF | TGCGCCAGCAGCTTGACCCGGGGGGACGCCCGAGGAAAACTGTTTTTT
. | TRBJ1-2 | TRBV5-1 | TRBD1 | CASSRGDRDLPSTYGYTF | TGCGCCAGCAGTAGAGGTGACAGGGATTTACCCTCCACATATGGCTACACCTTC
. | TRBJ1-1 | TRBV6-5 | TRBD1 | CASSLTGMGEAFF | TGTGCCAGCAGCCTGACAGGGATGGGAGAAGCTTTCTTT
. | TRBJ1-5 | TRBV6-9 | TRBD1 | CAPAGTGGEGNQPQHF | TGTGCCCCCGCCGGGACAGGGGGCGAGGGCAATCAGCCCCAGCATTTT
. | TRBJ1-5 | TRBV2 | TRBD1 | CASSENRGNQPQHF | TGTGCCAGCAGTGAGAACAGGGGAAATCAGCCCCAGCATTTT
. | TRBJ1-6 | TRBV27 | TRBD1 | CASSLGQVNSPLHF | TGTGCCAGCAGTTTAGGACAGGTTAATTCACCCCTCCACTTT
. | TRBJ2-4 | TRBV6-1 | . | CASSEDPTGRLAKNIQYF | TGTGCCAGCAGTGAAGACCCCACAGGGAGACTAGCCAAAAACATTCAGTACTTC
. | TRBJ1-3 | TRBV30 | . | CAWSRWGVSAGNTIYF | TGTGCCTGGAGTCGGTGGGGGGTCTCGGCAGGAAACACCATATATTTT
. | TRBJ2-1 | TRBV5-1 | TRBD2 | CASRLGSSGTSSYNEQFF | TGCGCCAGCAGGTTGGGATCTAGCGGGACTAGCTCCTACAATGAGCAGTTCTTC
. | TRBJ2-2 | TRBV10-1 | . | CASRPGLNTGELFF | TGCGCCAGCAGGCCGGGACTCAACACCGGGGAGCTGTTTTTT
. | TRBJ1-6 | TRBV6-4 | . | CASSPTRDSPLHF | TGTGCCAGCAGCCCCACACGGGATTCACCCCTCCACTTT
. | TRBJ1-1 | TRBV5-4 | . | CASSLDASTRAFF | TGTGCCAGCAGCTTGGACGCGAGCACCAGAGCTTTCTTT
. | TRBJ1-1 | TRBV15 | TRBD1 | CATSRVVTGGGSEAFF | TGTGCCACCAGCAGAGTGGTTACAGGGGGCGGCTCCGAAGCTTTCTTT
. | TRBJ1-2 | TRBV2 | TRBD1 | CASRRVRTGTGYTF | TGTGCCAGCAGAAGAGTCCGGACAGGGACTGGCTACACCTTC
. | TRBJ2-7 | TRBV13 | . | CASSLATNYEQYF | TGTGCCAGCAGCTTAGCGACGAACTACGAGCAGTACTTC
. | TRBJ1-5 | TRBV10-3 | TRBD1 | CAISESDRVRDQPQHF | TGTGCCATCAGTGAATCGGACAGGGTTCGGGATCAGCCCCAGCATTTT
. | TRBJ2-1 | TRBV15 | TRBD2 | CATSRDSESGSDREQFF | TGTGCCACCAGCAGGGACTCGGAGAGCGGGAGTGATCGGGAGCAGTTCTTC
. | TRBJ1-1 | TRBV27 | . | CASSFGIGVNTEAFF | TGTGCCAGCAGTTTTGGAATTGGGGTGAACACTGAAGCTTTCTTT
few | TRBJ2-2 | TRBV6-6 | . | CASSYPAGTGELFF | TGTGCCAGCAGTTACCCGGCGGGGACCGGGGAGCTGTTTTTT
. | TRBJ2-1 | TRBV5-1 | . | CASSRSDYNEQFF | TGCGCCAGCAGCAGATCGGACTACAATGAGCAGTTCTTC
. | TRBJ1-2 | TRBV6-1 | TRBD1 | CASSGDSSWFSRYGYTF | TGTGCCAGCAGTGGGGACAGCTCCTGGTTTAGCCGATATGGCTACACCTTC
. | TRBJ2-6 | TRBV10-3 | TRBD2 | CATLRERGANVLTF | TGTGCCACTTTGCGGGAGCGGGGGGCCAACGTCCTGACTTTC
. | TRBJ2-7 | TRBV9 | . | CASSVGALEGGHEQYF | TGTGCCAGCAGCGTAGGGGCTCTCGAGGGGGGGCACGAGCAGTACTTC
. | TRBJ2-2 | TRBV5-5 | . | CASSDVLNTGELFF | TGTGCCAGCAGCGATGTTTTGAACACCGGGGAGCTGTTTTTT
. | TRBJ1-6 | TRBV5-6 | . | CASSLDSYNSPLHF | TGTGCCAGCAGCTTGGACAGTTATAATTCACCCCTCCACTTT
few | TRBJ1-3 | TRBV6-6 | TRBD1 | CASSETGGKGNTIYF | TGTGCCAGCAGTGAGACAGGGGGCAAAGGAAACACCATATATTTT
. | TRBJ2-2 | TRBV25-1 | . | CASSEWGGAGELFF | TGTGCCAGCAGTGAATGGGGGGGCGCCGGGGAGCTGTTTTTT
. | TRBJ1-5 | TRBV28 | TRBD1 | CASRLQGRNQPQHF | TGTGCCAGCAGACTACAGGGGCGGAATCAGCCCCAGCATTTT
. | TRBJ1-5 | TRBV19 | TRBD1 | CASSGTVENQPQHF | TGTGCCAGTAGTGGGACAGTTGAAAATCAGCCCCAGCATTTT
. | TRBJ1-5 | TRBV6-1 | . | CAISETTGSQPQHF | TGTGCCATCAGTGAGACTACAGGGTCTCAGCCCCAGCATTTT
. | TRBJ2-5 | TRBV9 | TRBD1 | CASSTHGQGKETQYF | TGTGCCAGCAGCACCCACGGACAGGGAAAGGAGACCCAGTACTTC
. | TRBJ2-3 | TRBV2 | . | CASSDNPSTDTQYF | TGTGCCAGCAGTGATAACCCCAGCACAGATACGCAGTATTTT